The 19 T cell receptor beta chains below were found in one sample sequenced in a study of human T cells and chemical hapten exposure. TCRdb ran MiXCR on the RACE reads and lists one entry per CDR3 protein. The table has about 160,000 distinct CDR3 sequences, 28% seen once. Time point of the sample: patch test 3, about 24 weeks after DPC sensitization. Treatment in this sample: therapeutic diphenylcyclopropenone sensitization with weekly scalp DPC. The sequencing used whole blood, collected in connection with sensitization to the hapten diphenylcyclopropenone (DPC). The receptors come from a woman aged 18 to 35 with alopecia areata. Some clones in this sample may be carry-over from other donors' samples.

The chain employs TRBV2 and TRBJ2-7; either TRBD1 or TRBD2 may fit D (5 bases each). The length of the CDR3 is 14 residues. V lost 4 bases and J 5 bases, leaving 15 bases between the germline ends. Germline CDR1 is SNHLY and CDR2 is FYNNEI. CDR3 sequence (DNA): TGTGCCAGCAGTGGCCCTGTTCAGGGACACGAGCAGTACTTC. Protein: CASSGPVQGHEQYF.

This rearrangement joins TRBV10-3 to TRBJ1-5; the match to TRBD1 covers 7 bases. This CDR3 is 15 amino acids long. V lost 0 bases, J lost 6 bases, and 5 bases stayed unmatched. Germline V gives CDR1 ENHRY, CDR2 SYGVKD. The CDR3 DNA sequence: TGTGCCATCAGTGAGTCGGGGCAGGGGGGTCAGCCCCAGCATTTT. It codes for CAISESGQGGQPQHF.

This sequence joins TRBV3-1 and TRBJ2-1, with TRBD2 matching 10 bases. The CDR3 is made up of 18 amino acids. V shed 0 bases and J 9 bases; nucleotides not matched to a gene: 14. Germline values: CDR1 LGHDT, CDR2 YNNKEL (reference sequence). The CDR3 protein is CASSQDRGGTSVFGEQFF. The DNA of the CDR3 is TGTGCCAGCAGCCAAGATCGGGGCGGGACTAGCGTCTTCGGTGAGCAGTTCTTC.

CDR3 amino acids: CASTGRDSYNEQFF. CDR3 nucleotides: TGCGCCAGCACCGGGCGGGACTCCTACAATGAGCAGTTCTTC. V and J are TRBV5-1 and TRBJ2-1; the D gene is possibly TRBD2 (6 bases). Germline loops: CDR1 SGHRS, CDR2 YFSETQ. The V and J ends lost 6 bases and 0 bases respectively, with 10 bases between them. This CDR3 spans 14 amino acids.

This clonotype occurred a few times. The V and J genes are TRBV7-6 and TRBJ2-7; a possible D gene is TRBD2 (6 bases). Trimming left V 2 bases short and J 3 bases short, with 32 bases between. CDR3 length: 21 residues. Germline assignment: CDR1 SGHVS and CDR2 FNYEAQ. CDR3 DNA: TGTGCCAGCAGCTTAAACGCGCCGGGGCCCCCCGGGAGTTCTAGATACTACGAGCAGTACTTC. Its protein is CASSLNAPGPPGSSRYYEQYF.

The chain is built from TRBV6-2 or TRBV6-3 and TRBJ1-2; D gene ambiguous. This CDR3 has 11 amino acids. Trimming stripped 5 bases from V and 7 bases from J, with 8 bases between. Germline V gene data show CDR1 as MNHEY and CDR2 as SVGEGT. This chain's CDR3 is CASSRGSGYTF. Here the CDR3 DNA reads TGTGCCAGCAGTCGTGGGTCTGGCTACACCTTC.

This clonotype has more than one count but fewer than ten. V gene TRBV12-3 or TRBV12-4 combines with J gene TRBJ1-2; D is possibly TRBD1 (5 bases). This CDR3 has 13 amino acids. V was shortened by 6 bases and J by 3 bases, with 11 bases between the two germline ends. CDR3 in DNA: TGTGCCAGCAGACCGGGACGGCACTATGGCTACACCTTC. Residues: CASRPGRHYGYTF.

This clonotype came up a few times. J is TRBJ2-7 and V is TRBV3-1; maybe TRBD2 (5 bases). The CDR3 runs to 13 residues. The V and J ends lost 10 bases and 1 base respectively, with 14 bases between them. Germline V gene lookup returns CDR1 LGHDT and CDR2 YNNKEL (reference sequence). The CDR3 protein is CATHGSRSYEQYF. The CDR3 DNA reads TGTGCCACGCATGGGAGCAGGTCCTACGAGCAGTACTTC.

Concerning this clonotype: No DNA is shown, since the ends of the CDR3 on it are uncertain; the CDR3 is the one TCRdb lists. This chain connects TRBV12-3 or TRBV12-4 to TRBJ1-1; TRBD1 is taken as the D call from the table, unchecked against the DNA. The CDR3 totals 13 residues, both ends included. The chain's CDR3 is CASSFWAGGAEGF.

This clonotype was seen a few times. The chain uses TRBV29-1 and TRBJ1-4; 8 bases are shared with TRBD1. The CDR3 runs 12 residues. Germline V gene sequence: CDR1 SQVTM, CDR2 ANQGSEA. V trimming: 2 bases; J trimming: 11 bases; junction bases outside the gene matches: 4. The CDR3 DNA reads TGCAGCGTTGAAAGAAGGACAGGGAAACTGTTTTTT. Translating gives CSVERRTGKLFF.

The chain couples TRBV7-2 to TRBJ2-3, with 8 positions matching TRBD1. J gave up 3 bases and V 1 base, and 6 bases lay outside the gene matches. Germline-derived CDR1 and CDR2 are SGHTA and FQGNSA. There are 16 residues in the CDR3. The DNA for the CDR3 is TGTGCCAGCAGCTTAGTTCAGGGGGCTAGTACAGATACGCAGTATTTT. This codes for CASSLVQGASTDTQYF.

This clonotype was found a few times. This chain joins TRBV4-2 and TRBJ2-7; D possibly corresponds to TRBD1 (5 bases). Trimming took off 1 base at V and 1 base at J, with 11 bases between the two ends. The CDR3 covers 15 residues. Germline loops: CDR1 LGHNA, CDR2 YNFKEQ. DNA for the CDR3: TGTGCCAGCAGCCAAGGCGGACAACTGTCCTACGAGCAGTACTTC. Translation: CASSQGGQLSYEQYF.

This clonotype was seen a handful of times. V gene TRBV7-2 combines with J gene TRBJ1-1; perhaps TRBD1 as D (6 bases). The germline V and J ends were trimmed by 6 bases and 7 bases, with 24 bases remaining between them. This CDR3 region has 16 residues. CDR1 is SGHTA and CDR2 is FQGNSA in the germline V gene. This CDR3 is CASSLKGTLPGGEAFF. DNA for the CDR3: TGTGCCAGCAGTTTGAAGGGGACACTCCCCGGCGGTGAAGCTTTCTTT.

This clonotype was observed many times. CDR3 sequence: CASGISTEAFF. The CDR3 DNA is TGTGCCTCCGGTATAAGCACTGAAGCTTTCTTT. This rearrangement joins TRBV12-3 or TRBV12-4 to TRBJ1-1; D uncertain. There are 11 residues in the CDR3. V was cut by 11 bases and J by 4 bases, with 11 bases left in between.

This chain connects TRBV6-5 to TRBJ2-1; D might be TRBD2 (6 bases). V was trimmed by 0 bases and J by 6 bases, leaving 12 bases between them. Germline V gives CDR1 MNHEY, CDR2 SVGAGI. CDR3 size: 15 residues. CDR3 in amino acids: CASSYSVGLSNEQFF. The CDR3 nucleotides are TGTGCCAGCAGTTACTCTGTCGGACTAAGCAATGAGCAGTTCTTC.

The J gene is TRBJ2-7, the V gene TRBV7-2; a possible D gene is TRBD2 (5 bases). The germline V and J ends were trimmed by 5 bases and 3 bases, with 17 bases remaining between them. From germline, CDR1 is SGHTA and CDR2 FQGNSA. The CDR3 has 15 amino acids. DNA of the CDR3: TGTGCCAGCAGCCCCAGAGCAGGAGGCTTCTACGAGCAGTACTTC. As protein: CASSPRAGGFYEQYF.

This clonotype was counted only a few times. This chain links TRBV5-4 with TRBJ2-7, with D perhaps TRBD2 (8 bases). V was shortened by 6 bases and J by 3 bases, with 22 bases between the two germline ends. The germline V gene encodes CDR1 SGHNT and CDR2 YYREEE (reference sequence). There are 16 residues in the CDR3. The CDR3 bases are TGTGCCAGCACCCAGGGGGGGGCGGGAGGCCGCTACGAGCAGTACTTC. Translation gives CASTQGGAGGRYEQYF. Combining the CDR3 with reference TRBV5-4 and TRBJ2-7 gives the whole variable domain ETGVTQSPTHLIKTRGQQVTLRCSSQSGHNTVSWYQQALGQGPQFIFQYYREEENGRGNFPPRFSGLQFPNYSSELNVNALELDDSALYLCASTQGGAGGRYEQYFGPGTRLTVT.

J is TRBJ1-1 and V is TRBV4-1; D might be TRBD1 (5 bases). The germline gives CDR1 MGHRA, CDR2 YSYEKL. Trimming pared 3 bases from V and 6 bases from J, leaving 17 bases between. The CDR3 extends over 15 amino acids. The CDR3 sequence: CASSQAGGRRSEAFF. The CDR3 DNA sequence: TGCGCCAGCAGCCAGGCGGGGGGGAGGAGGTCTGAAGCTTTCTTT.

The chain links TRBV6-6 to TRBJ1-3; 7 bases line up with TRBD1. CDR1 and CDR2 (germline): MNHNY, SVGAGI (reference sequence). The CDR3 runs to 14 residues. The J segment lost 6 bases and the V segment lost 4 bases, leaving 6 bases of the junction unmatched. The CDR3 nucleotides read TGTGCCAGCAGTTCGGGACAGTCTCTAAACACCATATATTTT. It is translated as CASSSGQSLNTIYF.